The 14 T cell receptor beta chains below were found in one sample sequenced in a study of CD4+ T cells in melanoma. TCRdb keeps only in-frame clones here, not all; method: immunoSEQ multiplex PCR. The table records 90,000 to 130,000 clones, about 90% of them present only once. Sequencing input: peripheral blood. All receptors derive from a human donor with melanoma.

J is TRBJ2-4 and V is TRBV19; a possible D gene is TRBD1 (5 bases). The V gene lost 3 bases and the J gene lost 0 bases, with 15 bases spanning the gap. Germline V gene data show CDR1 as LNHDA and CDR2 as SQIVND (reference sequence). This CDR3 has 17 residues. CDR3 sequence (DNA): TGTGCCAGTAGTATGGGGTGGGGCAGCGCAGCCAAAAACATTCAGTACTTC. Protein sequence: CASSMGWGSAAKNIQYF.

The chain links TRBV7-2 to TRBJ2-3; TRBD1 matches 8 bases. This CDR3 is 16 amino acids long. The germline V gene has CDR1 SGHTA and CDR2 FQGNSA. The junction had 8 bases not matched to a gene; V was cut back by 5 bases and J by 1 base. The CDR3 protein is CASSLQAGGGTDTQYF. Written as DNA, the CDR3 is TGTGCCAGCAGCCTCCAAGCAGGGGGCGGCACAGATACGCAGTATTTT. The variable domain in full, with the rest retrieved from reference TRBV7-2 and TRBJ2-3, is GAGVSQSPSNKVTEKGKDVELRCDPISGHTALYWYRQSLGQGLEFLIYFQGNSAPDKSGLPSDRFSAERTGGSVSTLTIQRTQQEDSAVYLCASSLQAGGGTDTQYFGPGTRLTVL.

V gene TRBV28 combines with J gene TRBJ2-5; no definite D call. In germline, CDR1 is MDHEN, CDR2 SYDVKM. There are 11 residues in the CDR3. Between the trimmed V and J ends, which lost 6 bases and 1 base, there was a span of 3 bases. CDR3 coding DNA: TGTGCCAGCAGAACCCAAGAGACCCAGTACTTC. Translation: CASRTQETQYF.

The gene calls are TRBV19 and TRBJ2-5; D unresolved. Trimming pared 6 bases from V and 2 bases from J, leaving 10 bases between. From germline, CDR1 is LNHDA and CDR2 SQIVND (reference sequence). CDR3 size: 13 residues. CDR3 sequence: CASRDTLQETQYF. As DNA, the CDR3 is TGTGCCAGTAGAGACACCCTACAAGAGACCCAGTACTTC.

J is TRBJ2-2 and V is TRBV28; D perhaps matches TRBD2 (6 bases). Germline CDR1 MDHEN, CDR2 SYDVKM. Trimming shortened V by 6 bases and J by 3 bases, and 11 bases separated the two germline ends. CDR3 length: 14 amino acids. The CDR3 spells CASRPGSDTGELFF. DNA of the CDR3: TGTGCCAGCAGACCCGGGAGTGACACCGGGGAGCTGTTTTTT.

This chain links TRBV28 with TRBJ1-2; D is perhaps TRBD1 (5 bases). The CDR3 loop spans 14 amino acids. Germline loops: CDR1 MDHEN, CDR2 SYDVKM. Trimming cost V 5 bases and J 4 bases, with 14 bases left between them. The chain's CDR3 is CASSPSGTAYGYTF. In DNA form, the CDR3 reads TGTGCCAGCAGTCCTTCCGGGACGGCCTATGGCTACACCTTC.

The chain combines TRBV9 with TRBJ1-5, with 7 bases matching TRBD1. CDR1 is SGDLS, CDR2 YYNGEE, per germline. V was pared by 3 bases and J by 5 bases, with 2 bases of the junction left unmatched. The CDR3 consists of 13 residues. CDR3 in amino acids: CASSDGQDQPQHF. CDR3 nucleotides: TGTGCCAGCAGCGACGGACAGGATCAGCCCCAGCATTTT.

As DNA, the CDR3 is TGTGCCAGCAGCCACTCCGGGGGGGCCGGGGAGCTGTTTTTT. This translates into CASSHSGGAGELFF. The chain joins TRBV13 to TRBJ2-2; 8 positions agree with TRBD2. There are 14 residues in the CDR3. CDR1 and CDR2 from the germline V gene are PRHDT and FYEKMQ (reference sequence). J gave up 6 bases and V 5 bases, and 5 bases lay outside the gene matches.

J is TRBJ2-3 and V is TRBV5-1, with TRBD2 matching over 7 bases. Germline V gene lookup returns CDR1 SGHRS and CDR2 YFSETQ. The CDR3 spans 15 residues. V was pared by 0 bases and J by 4 bases, with 5 bases of the junction left unmatched. CDR3 bases: TGCGCCAGCAGCTTGGATGGCGGGAGATCAGATACGCAGTATTTT. Translating gives CASSLDGGRSDTQYF.

J is TRBJ2-7 and V is TRBV18, with D perhaps matching TRBD2 (6 bases). With 5 bases removed from V and 1 base from J, the gap between germline ends came to 9 bases. The V gene's germline CDR1 is KGHSH and CDR2 LQKENI. CDR3 size: 13 residues. The CDR3 sequence: CASSTAGSYEQYF. The CDR3 DNA reads TGTGCCAGCTCAACTGCGGGATCCTACGAGCAGTACTTC.

This chain uses TRBV9 with TRBJ2-3; D is ambiguous. V was pared by 4 bases and J by 2 bases, with 11 bases between. CDR3 size: 14 residues. CDR1 and CDR2 from the germline V gene are SGDLS and YYNGEE. The CDR3: CASSPPPATDTQYF. The CDR3 DNA reads as TGTGCCAGCAGCCCCCCCCCGGCCACAGATACGCAGTATTTT.

This clone came up a few times. The chain carries TRBV7-3 and TRBJ1-1, with 7 bases aligning to TRBD1. The CDR3 sequence is 14 residues long. V dropped 4 bases and J dropped 4; count of bases not matched to a gene: 6. Germline CDR1 SGHTA, CDR2 FQGTGA. This CDR3 reads CASSSQGPGTEAFF. The CDR3 DNA reads as TGTGCCAGCAGCTCACAGGGGCCGGGCACTGAAGCTTTCTTT.

With respect to this clone: In the same sample, other DNA sequences code for this CDR3. The CDR3 region has the DNA TGTGCCAGCAGCCTGCAAGGAACAGATACGCAGTATTTT. It translates to CASSLQGTDTQYF. The chain carries TRBV7-7 and TRBJ2-3; no definite D call. The germline V gene encodes CDR1 SSHAT and CDR2 FNYEAQ (reference sequence). V was trimmed by 5 bases and J by 3 bases, leaving 9 bases between them. This CDR3 has 13 amino acids.

CDR3: CATSRDQGDSPLHF. DNA of the CDR3: TGTGCCACCAGCAGAGATCAAGGGGATTCACCCCTCCACTTT. The V and J genes are TRBV15 and TRBJ1-6, with D tentatively TRBD1 (5 bases). The V and J ends lost 0 bases and 8 bases respectively, with 8 bases between them. Germline lookup yields CDR1 LNHNV and CDR2 YYDKDF (reference sequence). This CDR3 is 14 amino acids long. Drawing the rest from reference TRBV15 and TRBJ1-6, the complete variable domain is DAMVIQNPRYQVTQFGKPVTLSCSQTLNHNVMYWYQQKSSQAPKLLFHYYDKDFNNEADTPDNFQSRRPNTSFCFLDIRSPGLGDTAMYLCATSRDQGDSPLHFGNGTRLTVT.